Following are 27 T cell receptor beta chains from one sample sequenced in a study of blood T cell repertoires in COVID-19. The data were produced by immunoSEQ multiplex PCR, yet TCRdb's version contains in-frame clones alone and is incomplete. The sample includes fewer than 250,000 clones, about 93% of them seen just once. Sequencing was done on a sample of peripheral blood. Receptors were obtained from a man younger than 45 with COVID-19, enrolled during active disease.

V and J are TRBV7-3 and TRBJ1-5; the D gene is possibly TRBD1 (6 bases). Germline CDR1 SGHTA, CDR2 FQGTGA. This CDR3 is 23 amino acids long. Trimming stripped 1 base from V and 0 bases from J, with 31 bases between. CDR3 region: CASSLNRSFWGQGTRYSNQPQHF. As DNA, the CDR3 is TGTGCCAGCAGCTTAAATCGCTCTTTTTGGGGGCAGGGGACGCGATATAGCAATCAGCCCCAGCATTTT.

This sequence joins TRBV6-6 and TRBJ2-5; 8 nucleotides match TRBD1. Trimming removed 8 bases from V and 5 bases from J; junction bases left unmatched: 4. This CDR3 has 12 amino acids. The germline gives CDR1 MNHNY, CDR2 SVGAGI (reference sequence). DNA for the CDR3: TGTGCCAGCTCAGGGGGCCGGGAGACCCAGTACTTC. Protein sequence: CASSGGRETQYF.

The chain has TRBV9 and TRBJ2-7; D might be TRBD1 (6 bases). V shed 7 bases and J shed 0 bases, with 14 bases lying between them. Germline CDR1 and CDR2: SGDLS and YYNGEE. The CDR3 covers 14 residues. CDR3 region: CASSSGHLSYEQYF. DNA of the CDR3: TGTGCCAGCTCATCGGGACACCTCTCCTACGAGCAGTACTTC.

CDR3 sequence (DNA): TGTGCCAGTAGTAGGGACAGTGTTAATTCACCCCTCCACTTT. Translating it yields CASSRDSVNSPLHF. The chain employs TRBV19 and TRBJ1-6, with 7 nucleotides matching TRBD1. CDR1 is LNHDA, CDR2 SQIVND, per germline (reference sequence). CDR3 length equals 14 residues. V lost 4 bases and J lost 6; bases outside the gene matches: 3.

The V and J genes are TRBV10-3 and TRBJ1-2, with TRBD1 identical over 7 bases. The germline gives CDR1 ENHRY, CDR2 SYGVKD. CDR3 length: 15 residues. J lost 4 bases, V lost 2 bases, and 7 bases had no gene match. CDR3 amino acids: CAISEKTGLVYGYTF. The CDR3 DNA follows: TGTGCCATCAGTGAGAAGACAGGGTTGGTCTATGGCTACACCTTC.

The chain uses TRBV3-1 (or the pseudogene TRBV3-2) and TRBJ2-1, with D perhaps TRBD1 (5 bases). V lost 4 bases to trimming and J lost 0 bases, with 13 bases between them. The CDR3 has 16 amino acids. CDR1 is LGHDT and CDR2 is YNNKEL in the germline V gene (reference sequence). Here the CDR3 reads CASSRRQSSSYNEQFF. CDR3 sequence (DNA): TGTGCCAGCAGCCGTCGACAGTCGAGCTCCTACAATGAGCAGTTCTTC.

The V gene is TRBV2, the J gene TRBJ2-3; possibly TRBD1 for D (5 bases). Germline CDR1 SNHLY, CDR2 FYNNEI. This CDR3 spans 13 amino acids. V lost 6 bases, J lost 2 bases, and 9 bases lay in between. CDR3 sequence: CASRTDITDTQYF. In DNA form, the CDR3 reads TGTGCCAGCAGGACAGATATCACAGATACGCAGTATTTT.

The rearrangement uses TRBV28 and TRBJ1-1; D is undetermined. Germline lookup yields CDR1 MDHEN and CDR2 SYDVKM. V lost 2 bases and J 0 bases, leaving 7 bases between the germline ends. This CDR3 contains 14 residues. The chain's CDR3 is CASSLGRVNTEAFF. The CDR3 DNA is TGTGCCAGCAGTTTAGGGCGCGTGAACACTGAAGCTTTCTTT.

V gene TRBV12-3 or TRBV12-4 combines with J gene TRBJ1-6; 9 bases fit TRBD1. The CDR3 totals 13 residues. V was clipped by 6 bases and J by 8 bases; unmatched bases: 2. The CDR3: CASRGTGHSPLHF. CDR3 DNA sequence: TGTGCCAGCAGGGGGACAGGGCATTCACCCCTCCACTTT.

The V call is TRBV7-6, the J call TRBJ1-1; possibly TRBD1 for D (5 bases). The CDR3 sequence is 14 residues long. V was cut by 1 base and J by 4 bases, with 10 bases left in between. Germline V lookup: CDR1 SGHVS, CDR2 FNYEAQ. CDR3 sequence: CASSLGGVSTEAFF. The CDR3 DNA reads TGTGCCAGCAGCTTAGGGGGCGTGAGCACTGAAGCTTTCTTT.

The J gene is TRBJ1-1, the V gene TRBV3-1 (or the pseudogene TRBV3-2); no definite D call. This CDR3 region has 13 residues. The V and J ends lost 3 bases and 5 bases respectively, with 10 bases between them. The germline V gene has CDR1 LGHDT and CDR2 YNNKEL (reference sequence). DNA of the CDR3: TGTGCCAGCAGCCAGGTAAGGAGGACTGAAGCTTTCTTT. It translates to CASSQVRRTEAFF.

This clone appeared a single time. The chain combines TRBV9 with TRBJ2-2; D uncertain. The CDR3 has 15 residues. Germline V gives CDR1 SGDLS, CDR2 YYNGEE. Between the trimmed V and J ends, which lost 4 bases and 1 base, there was a span of 11 bases. The CDR3 coding sequence is TGTGCCAGCAGCCCGGGTCCGGAGAACACCGGGGAGCTGTTTTTT. Its protein product is CASSPGPENTGELFF.

This clone has only one observation. This sequence joins TRBV2 and TRBJ1-2, with TRBD1 identical over 10 bases. CDR3 length: 15 residues. The germline gives CDR1 SNHLY, CDR2 FYNNEI. Trimming cost V 6 bases and J 3 bases; bases outside gene matches: 7. In nucleotides, the CDR3 is TGTGCCAGCAGCGGCCGGGACAGGGGAGACTATGGCTACACCTTC. Translation gives CASSGRDRGDYGYTF.

CDR3 protein: CASSLSGFGNQPQHF. DNA of the CDR3: TGTGCCAGCAGTTTGAGCGGGTTCGGCAATCAGCCCCAGCATTTT. The rearrangement uses TRBV27 and TRBJ1-5; D unclear. The CDR3 length is 15 residues. The V end was cut by 3 bases, the J end by 2 bases, with 11 bases between. Germline lookup yields CDR1 MNHEY and CDR2 SMNVEV (reference sequence).

The chain uses TRBV6-1 and TRBJ2-5; 9 nucleotides agree with TRBD1. This CDR3 comprises 17 residues. Germline loops: CDR1 MNHNS, CDR2 SASEGT. With 4 bases clipped from V and 5 bases from J, the junction kept 14 bases outside the gene matches. CDR3 nucleotides: TGTGCCAGCAGTGTTATACAGGGGGCGCTCGGTGAGGAGACCCAGTACTTC. It specifies CASSVIQGALGEETQYF.

This clone was seen only once. The chain has TRBV5-1 and TRBJ1-1; D gene ambiguous. The CDR3 runs to 13 residues. The germline gives CDR1 SGHRS, CDR2 YFSETQ. Trimming stripped 4 bases from V and 3 bases from J, with 10 bases between. The CDR3, as DNA: TGCGCCAGCAGCCCCGACTGGGACACTGAAGCTTTCTTT. Its protein product is CASSPDWDTEAFF.

The rearrangement links TRBV5-6 to TRBJ1-1; D is ambiguous. V gave up 2 bases and J gave up 2 bases, with 7 bases separating them. The CDR3 covers 13 residues. Germline CDR1 and CDR2: SGHDT and YYEEEE. The CDR3 DNA sequence: TGTGCCAGCAGCTTTCGGGGAAACACTGAAGCTTTCTTT. This sequence encodes CASSFRGNTEAFF.

This chain links TRBV6-1 with TRBJ1-1, with a possible D match to TRBD1 (6 bases). The CDR3 sequence is 13 residues long. V was trimmed by 2 bases and J by 5 bases, leaving 9 bases between them. Germline CDR1 is MNHNS and CDR2 is SASEGT. In DNA form, the CDR3 reads TGTGCCAGCAGTGAAAGGGGGGGGACTGAAGCTTTCTTT. This sequence encodes CASSERGGTEAFF.

The rearrangement joins TRBV5-5 to TRBJ2-3, with TRBD1 matching 9 bases. The V gene's germline CDR1 is SGHKS and CDR2 YYEKEE (reference sequence). The CDR3 is 15 residues long. The junction had 7 bases not matched to a gene; V was cut back by 4 bases and J by 4 bases. The CDR3 sequence is CASSDTTGGPDTQYF. The DNA for the CDR3 is TGTGCCAGCAGCGATACGACAGGGGGTCCAGATACGCAGTATTTT.

This sequence joins TRBV5-4 and TRBJ2-7; 8 nucleotides match TRBD2. The CDR3 length is 16 residues. The trim removed 0 bases at V and 2 bases at J, leaving 7 bases unmatched. Germline V lookup: CDR1 SGHNT, CDR2 YYREEE (reference sequence). CDR3 residues: CASSLEGGGLPYEQYF. For the CDR3, the DNA is TGTGCCAGCAGCTTGGAAGGCGGGGGGCTACCCTACGAGCAGTACTTC.

The chain is built from TRBV11-3 and TRBJ1-3, with D maybe TRBD1 (5 bases). The CDR3 spans 16 residues. The germline gives CDR1 SGHNT, CDR2 YENEEA. With 5 bases removed from V and 4 bases from J, the gap between germline ends came to 18 bases. CDR3 coding DNA: TGTGCCAGCAGCCTCACACAGGTCCTGGGGGGAAACACCATATATTTT. It codes for CASSLTQVLGGNTIYF.

DNA of the CDR3: TGTGCCACCAACTCCGCCCAACAGGGGAACTATGGCTACACCTTC. Translation: CATNSAQQGNYGYTF. The rearrangement joins TRBV5-4 to TRBJ1-2; 7 bases are shared with TRBD1. CDR1 and CDR2 from the germline V gene are SGHNT and YYREEE (reference sequence). V was clipped by 9 bases and J by 2 bases; unmatched bases: 13. CDR3 size: 15 residues.

This chain links TRBV15 with TRBJ1-1, with D tentatively TRBD1 (6 bases). Germline V gives CDR1 LNHNV, CDR2 YYDKDF (reference sequence). This CDR3 spans 15 amino acids. V was clipped by 2 bases and J by 0 bases, with 10 bases between them. The CDR3, as DNA: TGTGCCACCAGCAGAACAGGGAGCATGAACACTGAAGCTTTCTTT. It is translated as CATSRTGSMNTEAFF.

The rearrangement joins TRBV5-6 to TRBJ1-6, with a possible D match to TRBD1 (6 bases). V was clipped by 0 bases and J by 10 bases, with 17 bases between them. CDR1 and CDR2 (germline): SGHDT, YYEEEE. The CDR3 is 16 amino acids. The CDR3 DNA reads as TGTGCCAGCAGCTTGGGGGGACATGGCTTGGGCTCACCCCTCCACTTT. Amino acid sequence: CASSLGGHGLGSPLHF.

This sequence joins TRBV10-1 and TRBJ2-2; 7 positions match TRBD1. V dropped 4 bases and J dropped 6; count of bases not matched to a gene: 5. Germline-derived CDR1 and CDR2 are WNHNN and SYGVQD (reference sequence). The CDR3 contains 14 residues. The chain's CDR3 is CASSGQGGAGELFF. CDR3 nucleotide sequence: TGCGCCAGCAGTGGACAGGGCGGCGCCGGGGAGCTGTTTTTT.

This clone has only one observation. The genes are TRBV5-5 and TRBJ1-5; D is uncertain. V was clipped by 1 base and J by 6 bases, with 17 bases between them. Germline V gene lookup returns CDR1 SGHKS and CDR2 YYEKEE (reference sequence). There are 16 residues in the CDR3. The CDR3, as DNA: TGTGCCAGCAGCTTGAACCTATTCCGGGTGCCTCAGCCCCAGCATTTT. Its translation is CASSLNLFRVPQPQHF. Based on the CDR3 plus reference TRBV5-5 and TRBJ1-5, the full variable domain is DAGVTQSPTHLIKTRGQQVTLRCSPISGHKSVSWYQQVLGQGPQFIFQYYEKEERGRGNFPDRFSARQFPNYSSELNVNALLLGDSALYLCASSLNLFRVPQPQHFGDGTRLSIL.

The chain has TRBV12-3 or TRBV12-4 and TRBJ2-3; D possibly corresponds to TRBD2 (5 bases). The CDR3 has 12 residues. The V end was cut by 7 bases, the J end by 5 bases, with 10 bases between. CDR3: CASTPGEDTQYF. DNA for the CDR3: TGTGCCAGCACGCCCGGGGAAGATACGCAGTATTTT.